The subject of this entry is one T cell receptor beta chain. Its cognate antigen has yet to be identified. Qualities for individual bases were not recorded, and no much larger clone is one base off. The record originates from a study of T cell changes during pregnancy in multiple sclerosis (dated by TCRdb to the late 2010s). For the study in its entirety: In women with multiple sclerosis, the researchers looked at how the T cell repertoire shifted as pregnancy progressed.

The junction shows trimming of 1 base on V and 4 bases on J, plus 14 bases between the germline ends. As encoded in the germline V gene, CDR1 is MGHDK while CDR2 is SYGVNS. The CDR3, cysteine through phenylalanine, is 16 amino acids long. Only the CDR3 DNA stays, 48 bases, in frame from base 1. Libraries came from the immunoSEQ multiplex PCR assay. In its TCRdb copy, this immuneACCESS table keeps in-frame sequences only and misses some clones. Where compared with another copy, unresolved V genes explain less than half of these, and the others have no known cause. In this sample the table shows about 50,000 clones, over 80% of which occur a single time. The ten largest clones capture roughly 0.81% of the sample.

Here the sequenced sample was CD4+ T cells from peripheral blood mononuclear cells, taken in the third trimester of pregnancy. The rearrangement combines TRBV25-1 with TRBJ2-1; a tentative D call is TRBD2 (7 bases match). This clonotype was obtained from a female donor with multiple sclerosis, enrolled in a pregnancy study. The DNA sequence reads TGTGCCAGCAGTGAATGGGGGGGGGCGGGTTACAATGAGCAGTTCTTC. It translates as CASSEWGGAGYNEQFF.